Listed here are 16 T cell receptor beta chains from one sample, sequenced in a study of long-term antiretroviral therapy in people with HIV. Researchers ran immunoSEQ v3.0 at survey level. Profiled with immunoSEQ multiplex PCR; TCRdb holds only in-frame clones, not every one. This sample yields roughly 19,000 clones, of which 90% to 95% are seen a single time; roughly 7% belongs to the top ten. This sample comprised unsorted PBMCs, obtained 4.4 years after starting antiretroviral therapy. Every receptor here comes from a woman in her forties or fifties with HIV.

CDR3 nucleotides: TGCAGCGTTGAGCGGGGACGGAACACTGAAGCTTTCTTT. Translated: CSVERGRNTEAFF. V gene TRBV29-1 combines with J gene TRBJ1-1; D is perhaps TRBD1 (5 bases). The CDR3 covers 13 residues. Germline V gene sequence: CDR1 SQVTM, CDR2 ANQGSEA. V was clipped by 3 bases and J by 1 base, with 9 bases between them.

V is TRBV9 and J is TRBJ2-3, with D unclear. This CDR3 is built from 12 residues. V gave up 4 bases and J gave up 2 bases, with 5 bases separating them. Germline V gene lookup returns CDR1 SGDLS and CDR2 YYNGEE. The CDR3 here is CASSPYTDTQYF. As DNA, the CDR3 is TGTGCCAGCAGCCCTTACACAGATACGCAGTATTTT.

V usage is TRBV6-5 and J usage is TRBJ2-7; D may correspond to TRBD1 or TRBD2 (5 bases each). V was shortened by 4 bases and J by 5 bases, with 15 bases between the two germline ends. The CDR3 runs 14 residues. The germline CDR1 and CDR2 sequences are MNHEY and SVGAGI. The CDR3 sequence: CASSSGRDGNEQYF. CDR3 bases: TGTGCCAGCAGTTCGGGCCGGGACGGGAACGAGCAGTACTTC.

The rearrangement uses TRBV10-1 and TRBJ2-1; D is perhaps TRBD2 (7 bases). Per germline, CDR1 WNHNN and CDR2 SYGVQD (reference sequence). The germline V and J ends were trimmed by 3 bases and 0 bases, with 18 bases remaining between them. The length of the CDR3 is 18 residues. The DNA for the CDR3 is TGCGCCAGCAGTGAAGGCGGGGGCCTTCTGAGCTCCTACAATGAGCAGTTCTTC. Amino acid sequence: CASSEGGGLLSSYNEQFF.

The gene calls are TRBV4-2 and TRBJ1-4; possible D gene TRBD1, 5 bases. V was clipped by 8 bases and J by 0 bases, with 13 bases between them. The CDR3 has 15 amino acids. Germline V gene data show CDR1 as LGHNA and CDR2 as YNFKEQ. The CDR3 is CASGMGDATNEKLFF. CDR3 nucleotides: TGTGCCAGCGGCATGGGGGATGCAACTAATGAAAAACTGTTTTTT.

The chain joins TRBV5-4 to TRBJ2-3; tentatively, D is TRBD2 (5 bases). Germline V gene data show CDR1 as SGHNT and CDR2 as YYREEE (reference sequence). The CDR3 length is 15 residues. The V and J ends lost 0 bases and 0 bases respectively, with 8 bases between them. DNA for the CDR3: TGTGCCAGCAGCTTGGCGAGCGGAAGCACAGATACGCAGTATTTT. Its translation is CASSLASGSTDTQYF. Using reference TRBV5-4 and TRBJ2-3 for the parts outside the CDR3, the full variable domain is ETGVTQSPTHLIKTRGQQVTLRCSSQSGHNTVSWYQQALGQGPQFIFQYYREEENGRGNFPPRFSGLQFPNYSSELNVNALELDDSALYLCASSLASGSTDTQYFGPGTRLTVL.

CDR3 in DNA: TGTGCCAGCAGCTTGGCCCCGGACTCCTACGAGCAGTACTTC. Protein product: CASSLAPDSYEQYF. This chain connects TRBV5-4 to TRBJ2-5; D ambiguous. The end of the DNA is better explained by TRBJ2-7, so the J call may be wrong. The CDR3 length is 14 residues. Germline V gene lookup returns CDR1 SGHNT and CDR2 YYREEE (reference sequence).

This clone came up once. The CDR3 region has the DNA TGTGCCAGCAGCCAACTAGCGACAGATACGCAGTATTTT. Translated: CASSQLATDTQYF. V and J are TRBV7-9 and TRBJ2-3, with 7 positions matching TRBD2. Germline CDR1 and CDR2: SEHNR and FQNEAQ (reference sequence). The V segment lost 5 bases and the J segment 3 bases; nucleotides outside the gene matches: 2. CDR3 size: 13 residues.

The V call is TRBV5-5, the J call TRBJ1-6; D perhaps matches TRBD1 (6 bases). Germline CDR1 reads SGHKS; CDR2 reads YYEKEE (reference sequence). V was pared by 0 bases and J by 0 bases, with 16 bases between. CDR3 length: 19 residues. The CDR3 sequence: CASSLDSGGPSSYNSPLHF. The CDR3 nucleotides read TGTGCCAGCAGCTTGGACAGCGGGGGGCCGAGCTCCTATAATTCACCCCTCCACTTT.

The chain couples TRBV7-2 to TRBJ1-5; D is ambiguous. The CDR3 is 14 amino acids. CDR1 and CDR2 from the germline V gene are SGHTA and FQGNSA. V lost 1 base and J 5 bases, leaving 9 bases between the germline ends. This CDR3 reads CASSLDASYQPQHF. The CDR3, as DNA: TGTGCCAGCAGCTTAGACGCCAGTTATCAGCCCCAGCATTTT.

This sequence joins TRBV14 and TRBJ2-4, with D hard to call. The CDR3 totals 16 residues. Germline V CDR1 and CDR2: SGHDN, FVKESK. Between the trimmed V and J ends, which lost 1 base and 1 base, there was a span of 11 bases. The CDR3 nucleotides read TGTGCCAGCAGCCAAGTCGGGCTCTCGGCCAAAAACATTCAGTACTTC. The encoded protein is CASSQVGLSAKNIQYF.

The chain carries TRBV7-9 and TRBJ1-6, with no clear D. V shed 1 base and J shed 10 bases, with 8 bases lying between them. The CDR3 has 13 residues. Germline CDR1 and CDR2: SEHNR and FQNEAQ (reference sequence). CDR3 nucleotides: TGTGCCAGCAGCTTAGGGGGTTTATCACCCCTCCACTTT. Amino acids: CASSLGGLSPLHF.

The chain has TRBV5-5 and TRBJ2-2; TRBD1 aligns across 7 bases. Looked up from germline, CDR1 is SGHKS and CDR2 is YYEKEE (reference sequence). This CDR3 region has 14 residues. Trimming at V came to 4 bases and at J to 6 bases, leaving 6 bases not matched to a gene. The CDR3 DNA follows: TGTGCCAGCAGCCTGGGACAGTCCCCCGGGGAGCTGTTTTTT. Protein: CASSLGQSPGELFF.

The genes are TRBV6-5 and TRBJ2-1; 8 positions match TRBD1. Germline CDR1 is MNHEY and CDR2 is SVGAGI. The CDR3 runs 16 residues. The trim removed 4 bases at V and 5 bases at J, leaving 10 bases unmatched. CDR3 bases: TGTGCCAGCAGTTCCCTCGGGACAGGCTTAGACAATGAGCAGTTCTTC. The encoded protein is CASSSLGTGLDNEQFF.

The chain is built from TRBV19 and TRBJ1-6; no definite D call. The V gene's germline CDR1 is LNHDA and CDR2 SQIVND (reference sequence). Between the trimmed V and J ends, which lost 7 bases and 9 bases, there was a span of 10 bases. The CDR3 contains 12 residues. This CDR3 reads CASTDDVSPLHF. CDR3 DNA: TGTGCCAGTACCGACGACGTTTCACCCCTCCACTTT.

The chain recombines TRBV6-6 with TRBJ1-6; the D is unclear. Germline CDR1 MNHNY, CDR2 SVGAGI (reference sequence). CDR3 size: 14 residues. V dropped 4 bases and J dropped 7 bases, with 11 bases sitting between them. The CDR3 DNA reads TGTGCCAGCAGTTTATTAGGGCCAAATTCACCCCTCCACTTT. Protein sequence: CASSLLGPNSPLHF.